Listed below are T cell receptor beta chains from one sample, sequenced in a study of blood T cells in healthy people across ages. One entry per CDR3 protein, called by TCRdb with MiXCR from the 5' RACE reads. This table holds approximately 690,000 distinct CDR3 sequences, 58% found once. The sequencing input was blood. These receptor sequences come from a man in his 60s in good health. The CDR3 runs from the conserved cysteine through the conserved F or W. A D gene is named only where the DNA matches it firmly. Clone size is stated in some rows and not others, as once, few, many or a class when expanded.

d_gene: NA; j_gene: TRBJ1-5; abundance: NA; v_gene: TRBV6-1; CDR3aa: CASSDTWAPNQPQHF; CDR3nt: TGTGCCAGCAGTGACACCTGGGCCCCCAATCAGCCCCAGCATTTT
d_gene: TRBD1; j_gene: TRBJ1-2; abundance: NA; v_gene: TRBV29-1; CDR3aa: CSVDPTGVDGYTF; CDR3nt: TGCAGCGTTGACCCGACAGGGGTCGACGGCTACACCTTC
d_gene: NA; j_gene: TRBJ2-7; abundance: NA; v_gene: TRBV28; CDR3aa: CASSPLLGAHEQYF; CDR3nt: TGTGCCAGCAGTCCCCTTCTAGGGGCCCACGAGCAGTACTTC
d_gene: NA; j_gene: TRBJ2-1; abundance: NA; v_gene: TRBV29-1; CDR3aa: CSARGDTYEQFF; CDR3nt: TGCAGCGCGAGAGGGGACACCTACGAGCAGTTCTTC
d_gene: NA; j_gene: TRBJ2-3; abundance: few; v_gene: TRBV7-9; CDR3aa: CASSLAGTISTDTQYF; CDR3nt: TGTGCCAGCAGCTTAGCAGGGACGATCAGCACAGATACGCAGTATTTT
d_gene: NA; j_gene: TRBJ1-4; abundance: NA; v_gene: TRBV5-5; CDR3aa: CASSLAGALNEKLFF; CDR3nt: TGTGCCAGCAGCTTGGCCGGGGCACTGAATGAAAAACTGTTTTTT
d_gene: NA; j_gene: TRBJ1-2; abundance: NA; v_gene: TRBV10-3; CDR3aa: CAISEGRNYGYTF; CDR3nt: TGTGCCATCAGTGAGGGCAGAAACTATGGCTACACCTTC
d_gene: TRBD2; j_gene: TRBJ2-1; abundance: NA; v_gene: TRBV18; CDR3aa: CASSPRLAGGLNEQFF; CDR3nt: TGTGCCAGCTCACCCCGACTAGCGGGGGGACTCAATGAGCAGTTCTTC
d_gene: NA; j_gene: TRBJ2-1; abundance: NA; v_gene: TRBV15; CDR3aa: CATREQRFSYNEQFF; CDR3nt: TGTGCCACCAGGGAACAGAGATTCTCCTACAATGAGCAGTTCTTC
d_gene: TRBD2; j_gene: TRBJ2-3; abundance: NA; v_gene: TRBV20-1; CDR3aa: CSASGLAGSADTQYF; CDR3nt: TGCAGTGCATCCGGACTAGCGGGGTCAGCAGATACGCAGTATTTT
d_gene: NA; j_gene: TRBJ2-7; abundance: NA; v_gene: TRBV4-1; CDR3aa: CASSQAQGTEQYF; CDR3nt: TGCGCCAGCAGCCAAGCACAAGGGACCGAGCAGTACTTC